One sample yielded the 8 T cell receptor beta chains listed below, sequenced in a study of T-cell reconstitution after alpha-beta-depleted transplantation in children. The TCRbeta library incorporated unique molecular identifiers. MiXCR, applied by TCRdb to the PCR reads, yields one record per CDR3 protein. The repertoire holds hundreds of thousands of distinct CDR3 sequences, with 13% as singletons. The specimen comprised PBMCs, sampled before TCRalphabeta/CD19-depleted stem cell transplant. These receptors were collected from a girl aged 2 to 9 with congenital amegakaryocytic thrombocytopenia, due to receive a stem cell transplant.

This clonotype has ten or more counts. This chain uses TRBV20-1 with TRBJ1-5; D is ambiguous. V was clipped by 3 bases and J by 10 bases, with 13 bases between them. This CDR3 is built from 12 residues. Germline CDR1 DFQATT, CDR2 SNEGSKA (reference sequence). The CDR3 reads CSASGRIGPQHF. The CDR3, as DNA: TGCAGTGCTAGCGGGCGGATAGGACCCCAGCATTTT.

This clonotype occurred many times. The chain has TRBV7-9 and TRBJ2-1, with a possible D match to TRBD1 (6 bases). Looked up from germline, CDR1 is SEHNR and CDR2 is FQNEAQ (reference sequence). The CDR3 has 14 residues. Trimming shortened V by 4 bases and J by 5 bases, and 12 bases separated the two germline ends. CDR3 DNA sequence: TGTGCCAGCAGCTGGGCAGGGGTGAACAATGAGCAGTTCTTC. Its translation: CASSWAGVNNEQFF.

CDR3 loop: CASSPRLGPYEQYF. In DNA, the CDR3 is TGTGCCAGCAGTCCGCGACTAGGCCCCTACGAGCAGTACTTC. The chain links TRBV27 to TRBJ2-7, with D maybe TRBD2 (6 bases). V was cut by 5 bases and J by 2 bases, with 13 bases left in between. Germline V lookup: CDR1 MNHEY, CDR2 SMNVEV (reference sequence). This CDR3 has 14 amino acids.

This clonotype was counted at least ten times. The rearrangement uses TRBV4-2 and TRBJ2-1, with D tentatively TRBD2 (6 bases). The CDR3 is 14 residues long. Germline CDR1 LGHNA, CDR2 YNFKEQ. V was shortened by 0 bases and J by 9 bases, with 12 bases between the two germline ends. CDR3 sequence (DNA): TGTGCCAGCAGCCAAGAAGCCCCGGGAGTTGAGCAGTTCTTC. It specifies CASSQEAPGVEQFF.

The V and J genes are TRBV20-1 and TRBJ2-7; 10 bases line up with TRBD1. This CDR3 contains 13 residues. The ends lost 4 bases at V and 2 bases at J; junction bases unmatched: 2. Germline-derived CDR1 and CDR2 are DFQATT and SNEGSKA (reference sequence). For the CDR3, the DNA is TGCAGTGCTAAGGACAGGGGGGCCTACGAGCAGTACTTC. Amino acids: CSAKDRGAYEQYF.

This clonotype was picked up many times. This chain connects TRBV20-1 to TRBJ2-1; weak D call: TRBD2 (6 bases). V dropped 5 bases and J dropped 6 bases, with 17 bases sitting between them. The CDR3 runs to 14 residues. CDR1 DFQATT and CDR2 SNEGSKA come from the germline V gene (reference sequence). This CDR3 is CSAGRGLPGNEQFF. In DNA form, the CDR3 reads TGCAGTGCTGGGCGGGGCCTTCCAGGCAATGAGCAGTTCTTC.

This clonotype was observed at least ten times. CDR3 in DNA: TGTGCCAGCAGCGCGGGACTCACTAGCACAGATACGCAGTATTTT. Its protein product is CASSAGLTSTDTQYF. The chain couples TRBV7-2 to TRBJ2-3; tentatively, D is TRBD2 (6 bases). This CDR3 spans 15 amino acids. With 5 bases removed from V and 0 bases from J, the gap between germline ends came to 12 bases. The germline V gene encodes CDR1 SGHTA and CDR2 FQGNSA. Combining the CDR3 with reference TRBV7-2 and TRBJ2-3 gives the whole variable domain GAGVSQSPSNKVTEKGKDVELRCDPISGHTALYWYRQSLGQGLEFLIYFQGNSAPDKSGLPSDRFSAERTGGSVSTLTIQRTQQEDSAVYLCASSAGLTSTDTQYFGPGTRLTVL.

This chain connects TRBV7-9 to TRBJ1-1; a possible D gene is TRBD1 (6 bases). There are 15 residues in the CDR3. CDR1 is SEHNR and CDR2 is FQNEAQ in the germline V gene (reference sequence). V was pared by 3 bases and J by 1 base, with 12 bases between. The CDR3 sequence is CASSFVEGGNTEAFF. The CDR3 nucleotides are TGTGCCAGCAGCTTTGTGGAGGGGGGGAACACTGAAGCTTTCTTT.